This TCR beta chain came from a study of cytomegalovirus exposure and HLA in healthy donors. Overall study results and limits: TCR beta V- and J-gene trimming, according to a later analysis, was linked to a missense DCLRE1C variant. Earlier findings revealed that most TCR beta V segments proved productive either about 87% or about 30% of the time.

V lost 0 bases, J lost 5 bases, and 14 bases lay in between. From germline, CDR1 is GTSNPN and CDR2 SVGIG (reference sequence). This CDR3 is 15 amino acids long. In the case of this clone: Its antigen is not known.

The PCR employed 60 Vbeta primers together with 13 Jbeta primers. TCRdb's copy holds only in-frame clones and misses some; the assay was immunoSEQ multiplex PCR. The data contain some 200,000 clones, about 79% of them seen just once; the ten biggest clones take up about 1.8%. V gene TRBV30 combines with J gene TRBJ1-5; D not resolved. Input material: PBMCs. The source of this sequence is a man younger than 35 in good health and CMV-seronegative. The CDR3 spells CAWSVAGEDHQPQHF. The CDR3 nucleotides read TGTGCCTGGAGTGTAGCCGGGGAGGATCATCAGCCCCAGCATTTT.